The T cell receptor beta chain described here comes from a study of cytomegalovirus exposure and HLA in healthy donors. Primers: 60 Vbeta forward and 13 Jbeta reverse. Here immunoSEQ multiplex PCR was the method, and the copy in TCRdb shows in-frame clones only, minus some. The sample consists of about 190,000 clones, 60% to 80% of them appearing once. Between the trimmed V and J ends, which lost 1 base and 6 bases, there was a span of 10 bases. The CDR3 contains 13 residues. Germline lookup yields CDR1 SGHRS and CDR2 YFSETQ. A word on this clone: As yet, its antigen is unknown.

Findings of the study overall: TRBV6-2, TRBV6-3 and some other V segments were excluded as indistinguishable. Using the classifier, cytomegalovirus status was reportedly diagnosed with high specificity and sensitivity.

Input material: PBMCs. This chain joins TRBV5-1 and TRBJ1-2; D might be TRBD1 (5 bases). This clonotype was sampled from a woman aged 25 to 45 in good health and CMV-seropositive. The CDR3 nucleotides are TGCGCCAGCAGCTTGAGGCAGGGCCATGGCTACACCTTC. Translation gives CASSLRQGHGYTF.